These T cell receptor beta chains were read from a single sample in a study of PD-1 blockade in classical Hodgkin lymphoma. Repertoires were generated with immunoSEQ multiplex PCR, while TCRdb's copy carries only in-frame clones and drops some. The sample yields 20,000 to 25,000 clones, 89% seen once. The sequencing sample was made of CD4+ T cells from blood. These receptors came from a human donor with classical Hodgkin lymphoma. Each CDR3 is given with its conserved first and last residue. A D gene is named only where the DNA matches it firmly. Clone size is stated in some rows and not others, as once, few, many or a class when expanded.

17,-,TRBV9,TRBJ1-1,-,TGTGCCAGCAGCGTAGAGCCGGGTGGGCGAGGCAACACTGAAGCTTTCTTT,CASSVEPGGRGNTEAFF
11,-,TRBV20-1,TRBJ1-2,TRBD1,TGCAGTGCTAGGGACCACAGGGGAATCGCCTTC,CSARDHRGIAF
15,few,TRBV28,TRBJ2-7,-,TGTGCCAGCAGAGACGTGGCGGGGGCCTACTACGAGCAGTACTTC,CASRDVAGAYYEQYF
15,-,TRBV11-1,TRBJ2-7,-,TGTGCCAGCAGCTTAGAGTGGGGACAACCCTACGAGCAGTACTTC,CASSLEWGQPYEQYF
17,-,TRBV11-2,TRBJ1-2,-,TGTGCCAGCAGCTTAGGCGGCTGGTCGGGGCTTGGCTATGGCTACACCTTC,CASSLGGWSGLGYGYTF
14,-,TRBV11-2,TRBJ2-1,TRBD1,TGTGCCAGCAGCTTACTACAGGGGCCTGGGGAGCAGTTCTTC,CASSLLQGPGEQFF
15,-,TRBV19,TRBJ2-2,-,TGTGCCAGTAGTATAGGAGGGTGGACAGCCGGGGAGCTGTTTTTT,CASSIGGWTAGELFF
12,-,TRBV10-2,TRBJ1-1,-,TGCGCCAGCAGCAGGGCGAACACTGAAGCTTTCTTT,CASSRANTEAFF
16,-,TRBV9,TRBJ2-5,-,TGTGCCAGCAGCGTAGGGAGCAGGGGGGGACAAGAGACCCAGTACTTC,CASSVGSRGGQETQYF
16,-,TRBV7-6,TRBJ2-4,-,TGTGCCAGCAGCTCTGTGGGTGTGGGAGCCAAAAACATTCAGTACTTC,CASSSVGVGAKNIQYF
14,-,TRBV19,TRBJ1-6,TRBD1,TGTGCCAGTAGTAAGACAGGGAGCGGTTCACCCCTCCACTTT,CASSKTGSGSPLHF
17,-,TRBV9,TRBJ2-1,TRBD2,TGTGCCAGCAGCGTTTTGGCGGGGGGCCTCTCCTACAATGAGCAGTTCTTC,CASSVLAGGLSYNEQFF